Below are 15 T cell receptor beta chains sequenced from a single sample in a study of blood T cell repertoires in COVID-19. Clones were sequenced by immunoSEQ multiplex PCR, and TCRdb holds only the in-frame ones, with some missing. Found here are around 340,000 clones, roughly nine tenths of them singletons; the top ten hold around 3.9%. The specimen was peripheral blood. The receptors were gathered from a woman aged 55-70 years with COVID-19, enrolled during active disease.

The V gene is TRBV7-6, the J gene TRBJ1-1, with 9 nucleotides matching TRBD1. This CDR3 has 15 amino acids. Trimming cost V 1 base and J 5 bases; bases outside gene matches: 5. Looked up from germline, CDR1 is SGHVS and CDR2 is FNYEAQ. CDR3 region: CASSLVGTGRTEAFF. Written as DNA, the CDR3 is TGTGCCAGCAGCTTAGTCGGGACAGGGCGGACTGAAGCTTTCTTT.

This clone was counted a single time. The chain has TRBV5-1 and TRBJ2-2; the match to TRBD1 covers 10 bases. J was trimmed by 2 bases and V by 4 bases; bases with no gene match: 17. This CDR3 has 20 amino acids. Germline-derived CDR1 and CDR2 are SGHRS and YFSETQ. The CDR3: CASSHWEGQGDISNTGELFF. The DNA of the CDR3 is TGCGCCAGCAGCCATTGGGAAGGACAGGGGGATATTTCCAACACCGGGGAGCTGTTTTTT.

The CDR3 sequence is CASSLSSGGAYEQFF. For the CDR3, the DNA is TGCGCCAGCAGCTTGTCTAGCGGGGGCGCGTATGAGCAGTTCTTC. The V gene is TRBV5-1, the J gene TRBJ2-1; TRBD2 aligns across 10 bases. This CDR3 spans 15 amino acids. V lost 1 base to trimming and J lost 8 bases; unmatched junction nucleotides: 6. Germline loops: CDR1 SGHRS, CDR2 YFSETQ.

The chain couples TRBV4-1 to TRBJ1-1, with 8 nucleotides matching TRBD1. The CDR3 contains 15 residues. Per the germline V gene, CDR1 is MGHRA and CDR2 is YSYEKL. The V segment lost 2 bases and the J segment 8 bases; nucleotides outside the gene matches: 10. In DNA, the CDR3 is TGCGCCAGCAGCCAACCTTGGACAGGGTCTTCCGAAGCTTTCTTT. Protein: CASSQPWTGSSEAFF.

The chain joins TRBV5-6 to TRBJ1-5, with D unresolved. This CDR3 contains 16 residues. CDR1 is SGHDT and CDR2 is YYEEEE in the germline V gene. Trimming left V 7 bases short and J 5 bases short, with 22 bases between. CDR3 sequence reads: CASSRNRGFGHQPQHF. CDR3 bases: TGTGCCAGCTCCCGTAACCGGGGTTTCGGGCATCAGCCCCAGCATTTT.

V gene TRBV18 combines with J gene TRBJ1-2; D is possibly TRBD1 (6 bases). The CDR3 totals 15 residues. The V gene lost 2 bases and the J gene lost 4 bases, with 14 bases spanning the gap. CDR1 is KGHSH and CDR2 is LQKENI in the germline V gene. Written as DNA, the CDR3 is TGTGCCAGCTCACCAGCACAGGGCTCCCTCTATGGCTACACCTTC. Amino acid sequence: CASSPAQGSLYGYTF.

This clone was counted only a few times. J is TRBJ1-1 and V is TRBV7-8; no clear D gene. CDR3 length: 13 amino acids. Germline CDR1 SGHVS, CDR2 FQNEAQ. V was trimmed by 3 bases and J by 0 bases, leaving 5 bases between them. The CDR3 DNA reads as TGTGCCAGCAGCTTGCCAGTGAACACTGAAGCTTTCTTT. This codes for CASSLPVNTEAFF.

Only one count was recorded for this clone. This chain links TRBV29-1 with TRBJ1-4, with D hard to call. Trimming removed 5 bases at V and 2 bases at J, with 9 bases between. CDR1 and CDR2 (germline): SQVTM, ANQGSEA. This CDR3 comprises 13 residues. CDR3 residues: CSVLFGTNEKLFF. The DNA for the CDR3 is TGCAGCGTTTTATTTGGCACTAATGAAAAACTGTTTTTT.

V is TRBV30 and J is TRBJ1-2; 9 nucleotides align to TRBD1. CDR3 length: 13 amino acids. V dropped 2 bases and J dropped 8; count of bases not matched to a gene: 6. Germline loops: CDR1 GTSNPN, CDR2 SVGIG (reference sequence). The CDR3 sequence: CAWSNGQGNGYTF. DNA of the CDR3: TGTGCCTGGAGTAATGGACAGGGGAACGGCTACACCTTC.

This chain joins TRBV19 and TRBJ1-2, with no clear D. The CDR3 consists of 13 residues. V was clipped by 5 bases and J by 3 bases, with 10 bases between them. Germline CDR1 and CDR2: LNHDA and SQIVND (reference sequence). The CDR3 coding sequence is TGTGCCAGTAGTCGGGGTGACCACTATGGCTACACCTTC. This gives the protein CASSRGDHYGYTF.

This clone showed up just a few times. This chain links TRBV5-1 with TRBJ1-1; D uncertain. CDR1 and CDR2 from the germline V gene are SGHRS and YFSETQ. The CDR3 consists of 15 residues. With 6 bases removed from V and 1 base from J, the gap between germline ends came to 16 bases. The CDR3 loop reads CASTHLNPGNTEAFF. CDR3 bases: TGCGCCAGCACCCACTTAAATCCGGGGAACACTGAAGCTTTCTTT.

The V call is TRBV4-2, the J call TRBJ1-6; D is undetermined. The CDR3 is made up of 16 amino acids. V lost 1 base and J lost 7, with 14 bases in between. Germline values: CDR1 LGHNA, CDR2 YNFKEQ. CDR3 coding DNA: TGTGCCAGCAGCCAAGTAATAGCCGTCCGAAATTCACCCCTCCACTTT. Translation gives CASSQVIAVRNSPLHF.

CDR3 protein: CASSQDLPLAGETQYF. In DNA form, the CDR3 reads TGTGCCAGCAGCCAAGATCTGCCACTCGCGGGAGAGACCCAGTACTTC. This chain links TRBV3-1 (or the pseudogene TRBV3-2) with TRBJ2-5, with D perhaps TRBD2 (5 bases). Germline V lookup: CDR1 LGHDT, CDR2 YNNKEL (reference sequence). This CDR3 region has 16 residues. The V end was cut by 0 bases, the J end by 4 bases, with 15 bases between.

This clone has a single count. This chain uses TRBV27 with TRBJ1-5; maybe TRBD1 (6 bases). Germline loops: CDR1 MNHEY, CDR2 SMNVEV (reference sequence). The V gene lost 1 base and the J gene lost 2 bases, with 15 bases spanning the gap. This CDR3 has 17 residues. The CDR3 reads CASSLWGGASGNQPQHF. The CDR3 coding sequence is TGTGCCAGCAGTTTATGGGGGGGGGCCTCCGGCAATCAGCCCCAGCATTTT.

The chain is built from TRBV9 and TRBJ1-1; unclear D gene. The germline V gene encodes CDR1 SGDLS and CDR2 YYNGEE. Trimming pared 0 bases from V and 1 base from J, leaving 16 bases between. There are 17 residues in the CDR3. The CDR3 loop is CASSVAGSNYPNTEAFF. The CDR3 DNA is TGTGCCAGCAGCGTAGCAGGCAGCAATTACCCGAACACTGAAGCTTTCTTT.